This T cell receptor beta chain is drawn from a study of beta chain features in type 1 diabetes. General observations from the study: Shortening of TCRB CDR3s, moderate but significant, appeared in all four CD4+ subsets of Type 1 diabetes patients.

As concerns this clone: Its antigen is unknown.

Every isolated RNA sample was fully reverse transcribed, so sequencing captured expressed TCRB transcripts. The method was immunoSEQ multiplex PCR; TCRdb's version includes in-frame clones alone and lacks a portion of them. The sample holds 640,000 or so clones, around an eighth seen once. This CDR3 has 13 amino acids. V lost 5 bases and J 5 bases, leaving 9 bases between the germline ends. CDR1 and CDR2 (germline): SGHAT, FQNNGV. This receptor was identified in a man between 18 and 29 years old with type 1 diabetes. Source material: naive CD4+ T cells from blood. The chain is built from TRBV11-2 and TRBJ1-4, with D possibly being TRBD1 (6 bases). The CDR3: CASSPTGNEKLFF. The CDR3 DNA reads TGTGCCAGCAGCCCTACAGGGAATGAAAAACTGTTTTTT.